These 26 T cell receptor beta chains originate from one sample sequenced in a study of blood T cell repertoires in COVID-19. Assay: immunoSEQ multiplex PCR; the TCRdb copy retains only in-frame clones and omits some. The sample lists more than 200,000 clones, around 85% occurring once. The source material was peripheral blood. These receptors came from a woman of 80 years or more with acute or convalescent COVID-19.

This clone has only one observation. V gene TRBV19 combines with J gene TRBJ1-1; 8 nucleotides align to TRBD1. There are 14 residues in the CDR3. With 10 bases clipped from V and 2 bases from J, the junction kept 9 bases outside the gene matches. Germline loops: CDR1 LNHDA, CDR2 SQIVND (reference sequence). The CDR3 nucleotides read TGTGCCACCAGGGGGCAGCCAATAAACACTGAAGCTTTCTTT. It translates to CATRGQPINTEAFF.

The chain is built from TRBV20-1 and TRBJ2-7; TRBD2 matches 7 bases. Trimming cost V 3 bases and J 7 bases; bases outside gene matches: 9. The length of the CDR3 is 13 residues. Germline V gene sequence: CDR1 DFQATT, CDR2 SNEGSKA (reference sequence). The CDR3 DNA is TGCAGTGCTAGTTCCCGGCTCGGGGGGGAGCAGTACTTC. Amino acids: CSASSRLGGEQYF.

In DNA form, the CDR3 reads TGTGCCAGCAGTTCCTCGGACAGGGGAGTTAGAGCTGGGGCCAACGTCCTGACTTTC. Translating gives CASSSSDRGVRAGANVLTF. The gene calls are TRBV27 and TRBJ2-6; TRBD1 matches at 9 bases. CDR1 is MNHEY, CDR2 SMNVEV, per germline (reference sequence). The CDR3 loop spans 19 amino acids. V lost 4 bases to trimming and J lost 2 bases; unmatched junction nucleotides: 12.

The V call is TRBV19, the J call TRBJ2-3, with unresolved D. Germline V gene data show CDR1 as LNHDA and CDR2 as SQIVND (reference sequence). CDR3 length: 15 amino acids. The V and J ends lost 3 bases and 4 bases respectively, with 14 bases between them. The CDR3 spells CASSIPGLGADTQYF. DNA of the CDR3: TGTGCCAGTAGTATCCCAGGTCTCGGTGCAGATACGCAGTATTTT.

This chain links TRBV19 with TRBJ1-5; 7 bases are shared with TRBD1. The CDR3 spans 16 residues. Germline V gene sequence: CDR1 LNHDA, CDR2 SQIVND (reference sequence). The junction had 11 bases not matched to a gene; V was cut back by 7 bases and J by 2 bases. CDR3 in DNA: TGTGCCAGTAACTTCATGGCAGGGGGTGGCAATCAGCCCCAGCATTTT. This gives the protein CASNFMAGGGNQPQHF.

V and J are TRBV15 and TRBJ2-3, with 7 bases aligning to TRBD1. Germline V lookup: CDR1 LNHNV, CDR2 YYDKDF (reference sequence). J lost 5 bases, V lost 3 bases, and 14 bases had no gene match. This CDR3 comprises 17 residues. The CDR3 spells CATSSIGGALRGDTQYF. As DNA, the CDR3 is TGTGCCACCAGCAGTATAGGGGGCGCCCTCAGAGGAGATACGCAGTATTTT.

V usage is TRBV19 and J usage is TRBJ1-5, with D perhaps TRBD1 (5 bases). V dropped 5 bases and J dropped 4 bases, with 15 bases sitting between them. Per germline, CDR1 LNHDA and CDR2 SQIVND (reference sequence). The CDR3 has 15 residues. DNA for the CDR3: TGTGCCAGTAGTTACCGGGGGGACGGAAATCAGCCCCAGCATTTT. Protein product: CASSYRGDGNQPQHF.

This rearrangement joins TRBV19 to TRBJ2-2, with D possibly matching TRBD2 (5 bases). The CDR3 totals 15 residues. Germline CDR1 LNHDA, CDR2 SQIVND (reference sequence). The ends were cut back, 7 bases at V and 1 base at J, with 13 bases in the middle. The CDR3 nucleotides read TGTGCCAGTAAGCACGGACGGGGGAACACCGGGGAGCTGTTTTTT. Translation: CASKHGRGNTGELFF.

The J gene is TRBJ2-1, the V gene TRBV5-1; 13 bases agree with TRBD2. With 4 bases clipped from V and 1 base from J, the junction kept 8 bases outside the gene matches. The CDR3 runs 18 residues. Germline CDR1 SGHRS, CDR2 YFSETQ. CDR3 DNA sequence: TGCGCCAGCAGCCGGCGACTAGCGGGAGGTGGGTCCTACAATGAGCAGTTCTTC. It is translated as CASSRRLAGGGSYNEQFF.

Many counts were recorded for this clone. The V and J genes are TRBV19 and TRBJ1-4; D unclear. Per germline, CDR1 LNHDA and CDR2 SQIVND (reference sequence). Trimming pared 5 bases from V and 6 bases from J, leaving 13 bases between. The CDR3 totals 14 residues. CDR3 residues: CASSRTGEDEKLFF. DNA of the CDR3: TGTGCCAGTAGTCGGACCGGGGAGGATGAAAAACTGTTTTTT.

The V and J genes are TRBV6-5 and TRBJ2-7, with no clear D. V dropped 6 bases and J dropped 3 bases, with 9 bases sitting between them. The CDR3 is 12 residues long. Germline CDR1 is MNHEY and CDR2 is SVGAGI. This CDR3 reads CASRTILYEQYF. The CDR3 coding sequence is TGTGCCAGCAGGACAATTCTCTACGAGCAGTACTTC.

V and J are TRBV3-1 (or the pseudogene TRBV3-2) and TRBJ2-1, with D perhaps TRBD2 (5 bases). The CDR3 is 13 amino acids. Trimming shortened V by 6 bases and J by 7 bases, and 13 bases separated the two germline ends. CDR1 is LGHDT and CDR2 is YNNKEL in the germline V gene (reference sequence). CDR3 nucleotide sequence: TGTGCCAGCAGGAACGTAGGGAGAAATGAGCAGTTCTTC. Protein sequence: CASRNVGRNEQFF.

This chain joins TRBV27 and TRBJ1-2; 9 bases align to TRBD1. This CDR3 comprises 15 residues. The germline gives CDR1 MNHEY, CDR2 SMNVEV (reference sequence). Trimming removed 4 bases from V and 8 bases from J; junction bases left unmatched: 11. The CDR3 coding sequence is TGTGCCAGCAGTTACGTACTGGGACAGGGCCCAGGCTACACCTTC. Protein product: CASSYVLGQGPGYTF.

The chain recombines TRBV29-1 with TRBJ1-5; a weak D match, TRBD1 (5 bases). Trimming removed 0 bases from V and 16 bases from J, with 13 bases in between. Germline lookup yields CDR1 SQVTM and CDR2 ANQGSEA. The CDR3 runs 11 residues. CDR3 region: CSVEERGVYHF. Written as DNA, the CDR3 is TGCAGCGTTGAAGAACGGGGGGTATATCATTTT.

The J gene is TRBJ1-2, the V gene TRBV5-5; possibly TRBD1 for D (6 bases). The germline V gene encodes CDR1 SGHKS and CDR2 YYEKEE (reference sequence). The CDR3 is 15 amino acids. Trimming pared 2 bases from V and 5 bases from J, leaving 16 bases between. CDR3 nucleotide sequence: TGTGCCAGCAGCTTCCAGGGACCGAGGGGGTATGGCTACACCTTC. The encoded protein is CASSFQGPRGYGYTF.

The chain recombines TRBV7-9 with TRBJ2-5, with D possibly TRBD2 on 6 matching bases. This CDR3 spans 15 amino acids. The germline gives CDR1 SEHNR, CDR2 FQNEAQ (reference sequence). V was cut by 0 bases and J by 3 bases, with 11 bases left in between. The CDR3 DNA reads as TGTGCCAGCAGCTTAGCTAGCGGCTATGAAGAGACCCAGTACTTC. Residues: CASSLASGYEETQYF.

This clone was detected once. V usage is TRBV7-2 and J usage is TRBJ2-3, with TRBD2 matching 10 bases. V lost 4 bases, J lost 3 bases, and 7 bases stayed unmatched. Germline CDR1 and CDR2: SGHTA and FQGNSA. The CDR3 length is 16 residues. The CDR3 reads CASSSLAGDVTDTQYF. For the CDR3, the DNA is TGTGCCAGCAGCTCGCTAGCGGGGGATGTAACAGATACGCAGTATTTT.

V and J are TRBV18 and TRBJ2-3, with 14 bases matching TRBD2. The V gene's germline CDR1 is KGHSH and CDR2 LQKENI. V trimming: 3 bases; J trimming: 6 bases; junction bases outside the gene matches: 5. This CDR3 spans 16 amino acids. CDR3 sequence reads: CASSPGLAGEADTQYF. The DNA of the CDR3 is TGTGCCAGCTCACCGGGACTAGCGGGAGAGGCGGATACGCAGTATTTT.

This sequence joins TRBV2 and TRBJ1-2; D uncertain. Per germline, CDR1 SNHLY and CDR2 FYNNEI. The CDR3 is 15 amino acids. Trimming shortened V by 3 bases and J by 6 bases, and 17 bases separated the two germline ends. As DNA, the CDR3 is TGTGCCAGCAGTGAGATCCAGAACGGGATCGATGGCTACACCTTC. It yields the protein CASSEIQNGIDGYTF. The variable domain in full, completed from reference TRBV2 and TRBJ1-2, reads EPEVTQTPSHQVTQMGQEVILRCVPISNHLYFYWYRQILGQKVEFLVSFYNNEISEKSEIFDDQFSVERPDGSNFTLKIRSTKLEDSAMYFCASSEIQNGIDGYTFGSGTRLTVV.

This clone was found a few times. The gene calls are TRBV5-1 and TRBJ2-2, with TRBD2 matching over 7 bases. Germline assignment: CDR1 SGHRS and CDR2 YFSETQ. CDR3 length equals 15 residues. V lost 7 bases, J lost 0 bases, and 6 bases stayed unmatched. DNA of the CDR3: TGCGCCAGCGGGGAGGGACGGCCGAACACCGGGGAGCTGTTTTTT. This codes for CASGEGRPNTGELFF.

The CDR3 bases are TGTGCCAGCAGCTTATCGTCCGGGAGTACCGGGGAGCTGTTTTTT. Its protein is CASSLSSGSTGELFF. The J gene is TRBJ2-2, the V gene TRBV7-8, with D tentatively TRBD2 (6 bases). V lost 2 bases and J 5 bases, leaving 12 bases between the germline ends. The CDR3 loop spans 15 amino acids. Germline V lookup: CDR1 SGHVS, CDR2 FQNEAQ.

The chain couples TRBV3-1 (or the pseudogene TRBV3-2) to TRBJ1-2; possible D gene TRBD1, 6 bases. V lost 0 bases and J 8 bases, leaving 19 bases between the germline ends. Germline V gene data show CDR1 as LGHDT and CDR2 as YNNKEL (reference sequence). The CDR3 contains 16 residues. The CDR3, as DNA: TGTGCCAGCAGCCAAGATTCGGCAGGGGCCTTTAGAGGCTACACCTTC. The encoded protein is CASSQDSAGAFRGYTF.

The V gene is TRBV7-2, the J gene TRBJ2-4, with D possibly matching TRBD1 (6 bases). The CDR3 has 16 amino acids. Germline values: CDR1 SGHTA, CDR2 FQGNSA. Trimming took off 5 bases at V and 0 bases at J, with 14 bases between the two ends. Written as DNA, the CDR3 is TGTGCCAGCAGCACCGACAGGCGACTAGCCAAAAACATTCAGTACTTC. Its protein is CASSTDRRLAKNIQYF.

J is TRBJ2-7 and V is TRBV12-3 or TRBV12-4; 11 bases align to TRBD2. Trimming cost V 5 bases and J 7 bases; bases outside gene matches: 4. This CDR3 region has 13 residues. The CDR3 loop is CASSTRLAGEQYF. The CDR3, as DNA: TGTGCCAGCAGTACCCGACTAGCGGGGGAGCAGTACTTC.

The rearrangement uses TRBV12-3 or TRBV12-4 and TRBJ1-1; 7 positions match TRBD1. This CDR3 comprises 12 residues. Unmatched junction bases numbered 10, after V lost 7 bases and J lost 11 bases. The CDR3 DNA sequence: TGTGCCAGCACCCTTTTAGGGGGCTCGGCTTTCTTT. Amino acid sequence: CASTLLGGSAFF.

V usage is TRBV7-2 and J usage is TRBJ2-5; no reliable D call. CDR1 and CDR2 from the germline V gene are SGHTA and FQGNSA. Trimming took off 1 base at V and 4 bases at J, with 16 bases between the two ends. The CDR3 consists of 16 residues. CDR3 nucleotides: TGTGCCAGCAGCTTAGGGTGGCAGGTTCAGTTAGAGACCCAGTACTTC. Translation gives CASSLGWQVQLETQYF.